The T cell receptor (beta chain) under discussion was sequenced for a study of control samples from healthy donors and cancer patients. This CDR3 has 14 residues. Germline V lookup: CDR1 SNHLY, CDR2 FYNNEI. Trimming left V 10 bases short and J 5 bases short, with 20 bases between. Profiled with immunoSEQ multiplex PCR; TCRdb holds only in-frame clones, not every one. The sample consists of roughly 130,000 clones, just under 95% of them appearing once. The chain uses TRBV2 and TRBJ1-1; D unclear. This clonotype originated in a man between 25 and 39 years old in good health. Sequencing was carried out using blood. For the CDR3, the DNA is TGTGCCACCAACCTGGAGGGCGGGAAGACTGAAGCTTTCTTT. Amino acid sequence: CATNLEGGKTEAFF.